This is a list of T cell receptor beta chains from one sample in a study of metastatic and nonmetastatic thyroid tumors. With MiXCR, TCRdb reprocessed the PCR reads. The repertoire has 10,000 to 15,000 clones, 25% to 35% of them found once; the top ten carry 9% to 15%. Sequencing was done on a sample of tumor tissue. The receptor set was obtained from a female donor with papillary thyroid cancer or a benign thyroid nodule (not recorded which). Some clones in this sample may be carry-over from other donors' samples. CDR3s include the opening cysteine and the closing phenylalanine or tryptophan. The D gene is left open where the match is weak. Size values are once, few and many counts, or a class for expanded clones, and some rows have none.

12 | TRBD1 | TRBJ2-7 | - | TRBV6-2/TRBV6-3 | TGTGCCAACGAACAGGGGGTAGGCGAACAGTACTTC | CANEQGVGEQYF
13 | - | TRBJ1-2 | - | TRBV6-5 | TGTGCCAGCAGTTACTCAGGGAACTATGGCTACACCTTC | CASSYSGNYGYTF
13 | TRBD2 | TRBJ2-1 | - | TRBV7-2 | TGTGCCAGCAGTTCGCCAGCCCGGGACTACCCATACTTC | CASSSPARDYPYF
16 | - | TRBJ2-3 | many | TRBV9 | TGTGCCAGCAGCGTAAAACCGGCGGGTAGCACAGATACGCAGTATTTT | CASSVKPAGSTDTQYF
18 | - | TRBJ2-6 | many | TRBV5-8 | TGTGCCAGCAGCTTAGTGGGGGCGATGAAAACTGGGGCCAACGTCCTGACTTTC | CASSLVGAMKTGANVLTF
12 | - | TRBJ2-7 | once | TRBV20-1 | TGCAGTGCTAGAATCGGGGACTACGAGCAGTACTTC | CSARIGDYEQYF
16 | - | TRBJ1-3 | - | TRBV18 | TGTGCCAGCTCACCCAACTCAGGGGACGTAGGAAACACCATATATTTT | CASSPNSGDVGNTIYF
14 | - | TRBJ2-7 | few | TRBV19 | TGTGCCAGTAGTATATCTTCCGGGGAGTACGAGCAGTACTTC | CASSISSGEYEQYF
15 | - | TRBJ2-7 | medium-sized | TRBV27 | TGTGCCAGCCGACAACCGGGACTTGGACTCTACGAGCAGTACTTC | CASRQPGLGLYEQYF
15 | TRBD1 | TRBJ1-1 | - | TRBV2 | TGTGCCATCAGTACAGACAGGGTGCTTTTCGCTGAAGCTTTCTTT | CAISTDRVLFAEAFF
12 | - | TRBJ2-1 | - | TRBV7-3 | TGTGCCAGCAGCCCTCAGGGCAATGAGCAGTTCTTC | CASSPQGNEQFF
14 | TRBD2 | TRBJ2-2 | - | TRBV7-9 | TGTGCCAGCACTTCTAGCGGGACCCACCGGGAGCTGTTTTTT | CASTSSGTHRELFF
16 | - | TRBJ1-3 | - | TRBV28 | TGTGCCAGCAGCCGCTTCATGGTGACCTCTGGAAACACCATATATTTT | CASSRFMVTSGNTIYF
17 | TRBD2 | TRBJ2-7 | - | TRBV7-8 | TGTGCCAGCAGCTTAGGTTTCCCCGGACTAGCGGGAAACGGGCAGTACTTC | CASSLGFPGLAGNGQYF
15 | TRBD1 | TRBJ2-1 | medium-sized | TRBV20-1 | TGCAGTGCCCCTAGGGCGGGACAGGGATACAATGAGCAGTTCTTC | CSAPRAGQGYNEQFF
16 | - | TRBJ2-1 | - | TRBV13 | TGTGCCAGCAGCCAAAAAAGCGGAGACGCCTACAATGAGCAGTTCTTC | CASSQKSGDAYNEQFF
15 | TRBD1 | TRBJ1-2 | - | TRBV20-1 | TGCAGTGCTATTGGGAGCGACAGGGGAGGCGATGGCTACACCTTC | CSAIGSDRGGDGYTF
15 | TRBD1 | TRBJ2-2 | many | TRBV20-1 | TGCAGTGCCGCCGGACAGGGGGCGCGCACCGGGGAGCTGTTTTTT | CSAAGQGARTGELFF
15 | TRBD1 | TRBJ1-3 | few | TRBV6-1 | TGTGCCAGCAGTGACGGGACAGCTCCGGGTAACACCATATATTTT | CASSDGTAPGNTIYF
14 | - | TRBJ2-5 | - | TRBV6-9 | TGTGCCAGCAGTTCGGCCGACCAGCAAGAGACCCAGTACTTC | CASSSADQQETQYF
13 | TRBD2 | TRBJ2-1 | medium-sized | TRBV28 | TGTGCCAGCAGTTTCCGCGGGAGGAATGAGCAGTTCTTC | CASSFRGRNEQFF
16 | TRBD1 | TRBJ1-1 | - | TRBV5-1 | TGCGCCAGCAGCTTGGGGGACAGGGTAGGGAACACTGAAGCTTTCTTT | CASSLGDRVGNTEAFF
13 | TRBD1 | TRBJ1-2 | - | TRBV6-4 | TGTGCCAGCAGCCCGACAGGGAACGAGGGCTACACCTTC | CASSPTGNEGYTF
17 | TRBD2 | TRBJ2-3 | many | TRBV5-6 | TGTGCCAGCACCACCTTACGGGGGGGGGTAGGCACAGATACGCAGTATTTT | CASTTLRGGVGTDTQYF
15 | - | TRBJ2-7 | - | TRBV7-9 | TGTGCCAGCAGCCTCAAGACAGACCACCCCTACGAGCAGTACTTC | CASSLKTDHPYEQYF
15 | TRBD2 | TRBJ2-5 | - | TRBV20-1 | TGCAGTGCTAGAGAGAGTAGCGGGTTAACGGAGACCCAGTACTTC | CSARESSGLTETQYF
12 | - | TRBJ2-7 | few | TRBV6-1 | TGTGCCAGCAGTGAAGACCGGGACCTACCAGAATTC | CASSEDRDLPEF
14 | TRBD1 | TRBJ1-2 | - | TRBV18 | TGTGCCAGCCGTAGGACAGGGGGCGGAGATGGCTACACCTTC | CASRRTGGGDGYTF
15 | TRBD2 | TRBJ2-3 | - | TRBV7-6 | TGTGCCAGCAGCTTACTAGCGGGAGTAGGAGATACGCAGTATTTT | CASSLLAGVGDTQYF
16 | TRBD2 | TRBJ2-1 | once | TRBV18 | TGTGCCAGCTCACCATCTAGCGGTTCGCCGGGCGACGAGCAGTTCTTC | CASSPSSGSPGDEQFF
13 | - | TRBJ2-3 | many | TRBV7-9 | TGTGCCAGCAGCCCCCGTACGGCAGATACGCAGTATTTT | CASSPRTADTQYF
13 | - | TRBJ2-1 | - | TRBV11-2 | TGTGCCAGCGGCTACGGACACTACAATGAGCAGTTCTTC | CASGYGHYNEQFF
15 | - | TRBJ2-7 | - | TRBV6-1 | TGTGCCAGCAGTCACATTACAGGTACTCCCTACGAGCAGTACTTC | CASSHITGTPYEQYF
14 | TRBD2 | TRBJ2-1 | large | TRBV30 | TGTGCCTCCGGGGTAGCGGGAGGGTTAAATGAGCAGTTCTTC | CASGVAGGLNEQFF
14 | - | TRBJ1-5 | many | TRBV9 | TGTGCCAGCAGCGTAGGTGGGGACGGGCAGCCCCAGCATTTT | CASSVGGDGQPQHF
13 | - | TRBJ1-2 | few | TRBV12-3/TRBV12-4 | TGTGCCAGCAGCTTGGGGGGGGCCTATGGCTACACCTTC | CASSLGGAYGYTF
13 | TRBD1 | TRBJ1-2 | - | TRBV20-1 | TGCAGTGCCTACCTACAGGGGTTAGATGGCTACACCTTC | CSAYLQGLDGYTF
12 | - | TRBJ1-1 | many | TRBV6-1 | TGTGCCAGCAGGTCACGATACACTGAAGCTTTCTTT | CASRSRYTEAFF
12 | TRBD2 | TRBJ2-1 | many | TRBV18 | TGTGCCAGCTCGCCAACAGCGGGAGAGCAGTTCTTC | CASSPTAGEQFF
15 | TRBD1 | TRBJ1-1 | - | TRBV28 | TGTGCCAGCAGTTTAGCCGGGACAGCGAACACTGAAGCTTTCTTT | CASSLAGTANTEAFF
17 | - | TRBJ1-6 | - | TRBV19 | TGTGCCAGTAGTATGGGAGCGAACGCGTTTGGGAATTCACCCCTCCACTTT | CASSMGANAFGNSPLHF
15 | - | TRBJ2-7 | - | TRBV7-2 | TGTGCCAGCAGCTGGACGGGGGCCGGAGACTACGAGCAGTACTTC | CASSWTGAGDYEQYF
17 | TRBD2 | TRBJ2-7 | once | TRBV11-1 | TGTGCCAGCAGCTCTACTAAGGGGACTAGCGAGAACTACGAGCAGTACTTC | CASSSTKGTSENYEQYF
14 | TRBD2 | TRBJ2-2 | many | TRBV20-1 | TGCAGTGCTAGAGATACAGCGGGAGGCGGGGAGCTGTTTTTT | CSARDTAGGGELFF
12 | - | TRBJ2-3 | few | TRBV12-5 | TGTGCTAGTGGGACGAGCACATATACTCAGTATTTT | CASGTSTYTQYF
14 | - | TRBJ2-1 | many | TRBV5-6 | TGTGCCAGCAGTTTGACTAGGCACTACAATGAGCAGTTCTTC | CASSLTRHYNEQFF
15 | - | TRBJ1-6 | - | TRBV4-1 | TGCGCCAGCAGCCAAGAGGCAGGTCGGAGCTCACCCCTCCACTTT | CASSQEAGRSSPLHF
15 | TRBD2 | TRBJ2-1 | few | TRBV6-1 | TGTGCCAGCAGCCCGCTAGCGGGGGACTACAATGAGCAGTTCTTC | CASSPLAGDYNEQFF
13 | - | TRBJ2-1 | many | TRBV6-1 | TGTGCCAGCAGACGACTAGAAAACAATGAGCAGTTCTTC | CASRRLENNEQFF
17 | - | TRBJ2-7 | - | TRBV10-3 | TGTGCCATCAGTGAGGCCCTGACCGGGACAAACTCCTACGAGCAGTACTTC | CAISEALTGTNSYEQYF
15 | TRBD2 | TRBJ2-2 | few | TRBV6-2/TRBV6-3 | TGTGCCAGCAGTTTAGCTAGCGGGAGAGGCGGGGAGCTGTTTTTT | CASSLASGRGGELFF
14 | - | TRBJ1-4 | many | TRBV7-9 | TGTGCCAGCAGCTGGGTCGGCACGGATGAAAAACTGTTTTTT | CASSWVGTDEKLFF
15 | TRBD2 | TRBJ2-7 | medium-sized | TRBV7-3 | TGTGCCAGCAGCCAGCAGGCGGGAGGGACGTACGAGCAGTACTTC | CASSQQAGGTYEQYF
15 | TRBD2 | TRBJ2-7 | - | TRBV7-8 | TGTGCCAGCAGCTTGGGACTAGCGGGACGATATGAGCAGTACTTC | CASSLGLAGRYEQYF
14 | - | TRBJ1-1 | - | TRBV30 | TGTGCCTGGAGTGTAATCCAGGAGAACACTGAAGCTTTCTTT | CAWSVIQENTEAFF
14 | TRBD2 | TRBJ2-7 | few | TRBV6-2/TRBV6-3 | TGTGCCAGCAGGGGGACTAGCGGGACTAACGAGCAGTACTTC | CASRGTSGTNEQYF
12 | - | TRBJ2-6 | - | TRBV19 | TGTGCCAGTGCGAGATGGCCTAACGTCCTGACTTTC | CASARWPNVLTF
15 | - | TRBJ2-2 | medium-sized | TRBV6-4 | TGTGCCAGCAGTGTAAACGGGGCGGATACCGGGGAGCTGTTTTTT | CASSVNGADTGELFF
14 | TRBD1 | TRBJ1-6 | many | TRBV7-6 | TGTGCCAGCAGCTTTGGGACAGAGAATTCACCCCTCCACTTT | CASSFGTENSPLHF